A single sample is the source of the 25 T cell receptor beta chains below, sequenced in a study of T-cell reconstitution after alpha-beta-depleted transplantation in children. Preparing the TCRbeta library involved the use of unique molecular identifiers. Via MiXCR, TCRdb re-called the PCR reads, giving one row per CDR3 protein. The top ten hold roughly 2.6% of the sample, which has just under 250,000 distinct CDR3 sequences, over 20% seen once. This specimen was PBMCs, taken before TCRalphabeta/CD19-depleted stem cell transplant. Receptors were obtained from a girl aged 2 to 9 with Fanconi anemia, due to receive a stem cell transplant.

This chain connects TRBV9 to TRBJ2-7, with 9 nucleotides matching TRBD1. CDR3 length: 14 residues. J lost 7 bases, V lost 4 bases, and 9 bases had no gene match. Germline V gene sequence: CDR1 SGDLS, CDR2 YYNGEE. CDR3 loop: CASSPRDREREQYF. As DNA, the CDR3 is TGTGCCAGCAGCCCCAGGGACAGGGAGAGGGAGCAGTACTTC. The full variable domain, its missing parts supplied by reference TRBV9 and TRBJ2-7, is DSGVTQTPKHLITATGQRVTLRCSPRSGDLSVYWYQQSLDQGLQFLIQYYNGEERAKGNILERFSAQQFPDLHSELNLSSLELGDSALYFCASSPRDREREQYFGPGTRLTVT.

This clonotype was detected many times. J is TRBJ1-6 and V is TRBV3-1; D not resolved. This CDR3 spans 18 amino acids. Germline V gene lookup returns CDR1 LGHDT and CDR2 YNNKEL (reference sequence). V gave up 1 base and J gave up 0 bases, with 13 bases separating them. This CDR3 reads CASSQGHGLGSYNSPLHF. The CDR3, as DNA: TGTGCCAGCAGCCAAGGTCACGGGTTGGGCTCCTATAATTCACCCCTCCACTTT.

Ten or more counts support this clonotype. The chain carries TRBV12-3 or TRBV12-4 and TRBJ2-1; 9 nucleotides align to TRBD2. V lost 2 bases and J lost 13; bases outside the gene matches: 12. The CDR3 is 15 amino acids. In DNA form, the CDR3 reads TGTGCCAGCAGTTTAACCCCGGACCGAGGGACTAGCCAGTTCTTC. Amino acid sequence: CASSLTPDRGTSQFF.

This clonotype was found a few times. This chain links TRBV18 with TRBJ2-1; no clear D gene. The germline V gene has CDR1 KGHSH and CDR2 LQKENI. Trimming pared 6 bases from V and 3 bases from J, leaving 12 bases between. This CDR3 has 14 amino acids. Here the CDR3 reads CASSPNLDYNEQFF. The CDR3, as DNA: TGTGCCAGCTCGCCCAACTTGGACTACAATGAGCAGTTCTTC.

This clonotype was observed many times. The rearrangement links TRBV20-1 to TRBJ2-7; D gene uncertain. Trimming stripped 5 bases from V and 0 bases from J, with 5 bases between. Per germline, CDR1 DFQATT and CDR2 SNEGSKA (reference sequence). The CDR3 has 11 amino acids. Here the CDR3 DNA reads TGCAGTGCTGTTAACTCCTACGAGCAGTACTTC. Protein product: CSAVNSYEQYF.

There are many counts of this clonotype. The chain couples TRBV7-2 to TRBJ2-3; D is undetermined. With 8 bases removed from V and 4 bases from J, the gap between germline ends came to 19 bases. This CDR3 has 15 amino acids. Germline V gene lookup returns CDR1 SGHTA and CDR2 FQGNSA. This chain's CDR3 is CASSYGSSFSDTQYF. The CDR3, as DNA: TGTGCCAGCTCATACGGATCCAGCTTCTCAGATACGCAGTATTTT.

This clonotype came up a few times. J is TRBJ1-5 and V is TRBV5-1; 9 nucleotides align to TRBD1. Germline V gene sequence: CDR1 SGHRS, CDR2 YFSETQ. The CDR3 consists of 15 residues. Trimming took 4 bases from V and 1 from J; bases not matched to a gene: 3. The CDR3 coding sequence is TGCGCCAGCAGCGTCGGGACAGGGAGCAATCAGCCCCAGCATTTT. Residues: CASSVGTGSNQPQHF. Complete variable domain (other parts from reference TRBV5-1 and TRBJ1-5): KAGVTQTPRYLIKTRGQQVTLSCSPISGHRSVSWYQQTPGQGLQFLFEYFSETQRNKGNFPGRFSGRQFSNSRSEMNVSTLELGDSALYLCASSVGTGSNQPQHFGDGTRLSIL.

In its sample, this clonotype was seen a few times. The V and J genes are TRBV10-3 and TRBJ2-2, with D possibly being TRBD1 (6 bases). V gave up 9 bases and J gave up 2 bases, with 22 bases separating them. CDR3 length: 17 amino acids. Germline CDR1 ENHRY, CDR2 SYGVKD. CDR3 amino acids: CAIRDILGRPNTGELFF. The DNA of the CDR3 is TGTGCCATAAGGGACATCCTTGGTAGGCCAAACACCGGGGAGCTGTTTTTT.

This clonotype was seen repeatedly, ten times or more. The chain employs TRBV18 and TRBJ2-7; the D gene is possibly TRBD2 (5 bases). In germline, CDR1 is KGHSH, CDR2 LQKENI. The CDR3 extends over 15 amino acids. V was trimmed by 3 bases and J by 3 bases, leaving 15 bases between them. The CDR3 protein is CASSPTAGRRYEQYF. The CDR3 DNA reads TGTGCCAGCTCACCCACGGCGGGCCGACGCTACGAGCAGTACTTC.

This clonotype was detected many times. J is TRBJ2-5 and V is TRBV29-1; TRBD2 might be the D (7 bases). Looked up from germline, CDR1 is SQVTM and CDR2 is ANQGSEA. This CDR3 region has 11 residues. Deletions cut 6 bases from V and 5 bases from J, with 10 bases between. DNA for the CDR3: TGCAGCGTGAAGGGGGGGGAGACCCAGTACTTC. This gives the protein CSVKGGETQYF.

This clonotype was picked up many times. The V call is TRBV2, the J call TRBJ2-7; 7 positions agree with TRBD2. The CDR3 loop spans 11 amino acids. V lost 7 bases and J lost 5; bases outside the gene matches: 2. Germline loops: CDR1 SNHLY, CDR2 FYNNEI. Written as DNA, the CDR3 is TGTGCCAGCATCCGGGGGGACGAGCAGTACTTC. As protein: CASIRGDEQYF. Complete variable domain (other parts from reference TRBV2 and TRBJ2-7): EPEVTQTPSHQVTQMGQEVILRCVPISNHLYFYWYRQILGQKVEFLVSFYNNEISEKSEIFDDQFSVERPDGSNFTLKIRSTKLEDSAMYFCASIRGDEQYFGPGTRLTVT.

This clonotype has at least ten counts. The chain joins TRBV29-1 to TRBJ2-5; no clear D. The CDR3 totals 12 residues. Germline CDR1 SQVTM, CDR2 ANQGSEA. The V and J ends lost 2 bases and 6 bases respectively, with 10 bases between them. CDR3 bases: TGCAGCGTTGAATCGTTTGGGAAGACCCAGTACTTC. It yields the protein CSVESFGKTQYF.

This clonotype was observed at least ten times. The gene calls are TRBV6-1 and TRBJ1-2; no clear D. V was cut by 6 bases and J by 3 bases, with 2 bases left in between. There are 10 residues in the CDR3. Germline lookup yields CDR1 MNHNS and CDR2 SASEGT. CDR3 loop: CASRHYGYTF. Here the CDR3 DNA reads TGTGCCAGCAGACACTATGGCTACACCTTC.

This clonotype appeared once. This rearrangement joins TRBV25-1 to TRBJ1-4; D unclear. V gave up 4 bases and J gave up 3 bases, with 9 bases separating them. CDR1 is MGHDK and CDR2 is SYGVNS in the germline V gene. This CDR3 contains 14 residues. CDR3 bases: TGTGCCAGCAGTGGTTGGGTCCCTAATGAAAAACTGTTTTTT. Translated, it gives CASSGWVPNEKLFF.

The V and J genes are TRBV12-3 or TRBV12-4 and TRBJ2-2, with D tentatively TRBD1 (5 bases). The CDR3 runs to 15 residues. V dropped 5 bases and J dropped 5 bases, with 15 bases sitting between them. DNA of the CDR3: TGTGCCAGCAGTGACCTGGGGCTTCGGACCGGGGAGCTGTTTTTT. Its protein is CASSDLGLRTGELFF.

The chain carries TRBV28 and TRBJ2-5; D is undetermined. The CDR3 covers 15 residues. Germline lookup yields CDR1 MDHEN and CDR2 SYDVKM. V shed 10 bases and J shed 1 base, with 19 bases lying between them. The CDR3 DNA follows: TGTGCCACCCAACGCCCTGTAAGGTCCCAAGAGACCCAGTACTTC. Residues: CATQRPVRSQETQYF. The variable domain in full, with the rest retrieved from reference TRBV28 and TRBJ2-5, is DVKVTQSSRYLVKRTGEKVFLECVQDMDHENMFWYRQDPGLGLRLIYFSYDVKMKEKGDIPEGYSVSREKKERFSLILESASTNQTSMYLCATQRPVRSQETQYFGPGTRLLVL.

This clonotype occurred many times. The J gene is TRBJ2-1, the V gene TRBV29-1; weak D call: TRBD1 (5 bases). Between the trimmed V and J ends, which lost 3 bases and 1 base, there was a span of 10 bases. Germline loops: CDR1 SQVTM, CDR2 ANQGSEA. The CDR3 covers 14 residues. The CDR3 protein is CSVEKGSSYNEQFF. For the CDR3, the DNA is TGCAGCGTTGAGAAGGGGTCTTCCTACAATGAGCAGTTCTTC.

The J gene is TRBJ2-7, the V gene TRBV18; possibly TRBD1 for D (6 bases). The CDR3 contains 16 residues. Trimming stripped 0 bases from V and 4 bases from J, with 16 bases between. Germline CDR1 KGHSH, CDR2 LQKENI. The CDR3: CASSPPDSVYLYEQYF. For the CDR3, the DNA is TGTGCCAGCTCACCACCGGACAGTGTGTACTTGTACGAGCAGTACTTC.

The chain uses TRBV20-1 and TRBJ2-7; no firm D call. Trimming left V 3 bases short and J 2 bases short, with 8 bases between. Germline V gene lookup returns CDR1 DFQATT and CDR2 SNEGSKA (reference sequence). This CDR3 contains 12 residues. This CDR3 reads CSASPETYEQYF. CDR3 bases: TGCAGTGCTAGCCCGGAAACCTACGAGCAGTACTTC.

This rearrangement joins TRBV4-2 to TRBJ2-5; D not certain. The CDR3 extends over 14 amino acids. CDR1 is LGHNA, CDR2 YNFKEQ, per germline. Trimming took 2 bases from V and 4 from J, leaving 11 bases between them. The CDR3 bases are TGTGCCAGCAGCCAACGTCAGTTGGGAGAGACCCAGTACTTC. Translating it yields CASSQRQLGETQYF.

The genes are TRBV20-1 and TRBJ1-1; no firm D call. Trimming stripped 0 bases from V and 3 bases from J, with 11 bases between. Germline CDR1 and CDR2: DFQATT and SNEGSKA (reference sequence). The CDR3 totals 14 residues. CDR3 bases: TGCAGTGCTAGAGATTTCGGCAGATACACTGAAGCTTTCTTT. This encodes CSARDFGRYTEAFF.

In its sample, this clonotype was seen many times. The rearrangement uses TRBV12-3 or TRBV12-4 and TRBJ2-5; the match to TRBD2 covers 8 bases. The CDR3 is 15 amino acids. Trimming took 3 bases from V and 4 from J; bases not matched to a gene: 7. The DNA for the CDR3 is TGTGCCAGCAGTTTGCGGGGGGCGGGCGGAGAGACCCAGTACTTC. The encoded protein is CASSLRGAGGETQYF.

There are a few counts of this clonotype. CDR3 in DNA: TGTGCCATCGGAGGACTAGCGGGGATCTACGAGCAGTACTTC. Translated, it gives CAIGGLAGIYEQYF. The chain couples TRBV10-3 to TRBJ2-7, with 12 bases that match TRBD2. CDR3 size: 14 residues. The ends lost 8 bases at V and 3 bases at J; junction bases unmatched: 5. CDR1 and CDR2 (germline): ENHRY, SYGVKD.

This clonotype was seen many times. This sequence joins TRBV29-1 and TRBJ2-3, with D maybe TRBD1 (5 bases). V was clipped by 4 bases and J by 2 bases, with 10 bases between them. CDR1 is SQVTM and CDR2 is ANQGSEA in the germline V gene. This CDR3 is 13 amino acids long. CDR3 DNA sequence: TGCAGCGTTGGCAGGGCCCTCACAGATACGCAGTATTTT. This codes for CSVGRALTDTQYF.

The rearrangement links TRBV29-1 to TRBJ2-3, with a tentative D call TRBD1 (6 bases). CDR1 and CDR2 (germline): SQVTM, ANQGSEA. V was shortened by 6 bases and J by 4 bases, with 17 bases between the two germline ends. This CDR3 region has 14 residues. The CDR3 loop is CSVDSWGLADTQYF. Written as DNA, the CDR3 is TGCAGCGTCGATTCGTGGGGGCTCGCAGATACGCAGTATTTT.